The rows below give T cell receptor beta chains drawn from one sample of a study of cytomegalovirus exposure and HLA in healthy donors. The method was immunoSEQ multiplex PCR; TCRdb's version includes in-frame clones alone and lacks a portion of them. The data contain around 170,000 clones, 75% to 90% of them singletons. The sample taken for sequencing was PBMCs. The receptors derive from a woman between 50 and 59 years old in good health and CMV-seropositive. Each CDR3 is given with its conserved first and last residue. Not every row has a clone size; where given, it reads once, few, many or a size class.

abundance: -; j_gene: TRBJ1-5; v_gene: TRBV7-6; CDR3aa: CASSLSGNQPQHF
abundance: -; j_gene: TRBJ1-4; v_gene: TRBV20-1; CDR3aa: CSARGGAKLFF
abundance: -; j_gene: TRBJ2-1; v_gene: TRBV4-1; CDR3aa: CASSQEQGYNEQFF
abundance: -; j_gene: TRBJ1-6; v_gene: TRBV7-3; CDR3aa: CASSLNPGGGSSPLHF
abundance: once; j_gene: TRBJ2-2; v_gene: TRBV9; CDR3aa: CASSQRGGSGELFF
abundance: -; j_gene: TRBJ2-3; v_gene: TRBV4-1; CDR3aa: CASSQVSPGNTDTQYF
abundance: -; j_gene: TRBJ2-1; v_gene: TRBV15; CDR3aa: CATSRDRGRNAGQFF
abundance: -; j_gene: TRBJ1-5; v_gene: TRBV29-1; CDR3aa: CSVLTGASNQPQHF
abundance: -; j_gene: TRBJ2-7; v_gene: TRBV6-5; CDR3aa: CASGQNYEQYF
abundance: -; j_gene: TRBJ2-7; v_gene: TRBV19; CDR3aa: CASSPPRAGLGYEQYF
abundance: once; j_gene: TRBJ2-1; v_gene: TRBV5-4; CDR3aa: CANGLAGEYEQFF
abundance: -; j_gene: TRBJ1-2; v_gene: TRBV19; CDR3aa: CASRPGRGDYGYTF
abundance: -; j_gene: TRBJ2-5; v_gene: TRBV15; CDR3aa: CATSRGGQETQYF
abundance: -; j_gene: TRBJ1-5; v_gene: TRBV6-5; CDR3aa: CASSGTGGGQPQHF
abundance: -; j_gene: TRBJ2-3; v_gene: TRBV19; CDR3aa: CASSIDLPGQAYTDTQYF
abundance: -; j_gene: TRBJ1-5; v_gene: TRBV7-2; CDR3aa: CASSLGHAGEPQHF
abundance: -; j_gene: TRBJ2-7; v_gene: TRBV7-8; CDR3aa: CASSLGFLGDEQYF
abundance: -; j_gene: TRBJ2-7; v_gene: TRBV30; CDR3aa: CAWRPQGADEQYF